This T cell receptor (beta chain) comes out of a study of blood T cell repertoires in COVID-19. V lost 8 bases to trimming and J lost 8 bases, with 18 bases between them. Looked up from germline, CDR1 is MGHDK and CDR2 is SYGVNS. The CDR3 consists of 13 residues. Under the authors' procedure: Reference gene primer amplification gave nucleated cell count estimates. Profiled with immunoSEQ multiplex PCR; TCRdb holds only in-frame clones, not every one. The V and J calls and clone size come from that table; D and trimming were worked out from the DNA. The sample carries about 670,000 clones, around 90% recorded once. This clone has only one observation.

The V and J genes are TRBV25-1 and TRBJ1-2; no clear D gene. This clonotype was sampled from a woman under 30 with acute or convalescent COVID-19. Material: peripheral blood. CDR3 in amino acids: CASEGPFVYGYTF. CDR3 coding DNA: TGTGCCAGCGAGGGCCCCTTTGTTTACGGCTACACCTTC.